The text below deals with one T cell receptor (beta chain). Its cognate antigen is unknown. Per the germline V gene, CDR1 is LGHNA and CDR2 is YSLEER. The CDR3 length is 16 residues. The V end lost 0 bases, the J end lost 3 bases, and 11 bases lay between the germline ends. This specimen comes from a study of radiotherapy plus CTLA-4 blockade in lung cancer. Study as a whole: The study recorded objective responses in about 18% of patients and disease control in roughly 34%. Points from the study as a whole: Alongside interferon-beta, early blood T cell clone dynamics were reportedly the best predictor of response. An expansion of tumor-derived TCR clones occurred in blood after radiotherapy plus ipilimumab.

Method: immunoSEQ multiplex PCR; TCRdb's copy keeps in-frame clones and lacks some. The sample shows 85,000 to 90,000 clones, roughly 86% of them seen only once. This sequence joins TRBV4-3 and TRBJ2-2, with no clear D. The sequence came from a human donor with non-small cell lung cancer that progressed on radiotherapy plus ipilimumab. Source: peripheral blood, taken from a patient treated with radiotherapy plus ipilimumab. CDR3 region: CASSQDLADYTGELFF. The CDR3 DNA reads TGCGCCAGCAGCCAAGATCTGGCTGACTACACCGGGGAGCTGTTTTTT.